Listed below are T cell receptor beta chains from one sample, sequenced in a study of shared clonotypes between healthy human individuals. TCRdb's copy holds only in-frame clones and misses some; the assay was immunoSEQ multiplex PCR. This table holds hundreds of thousands of clones, approximately 96% found once. The sample taken for sequencing was naive CD8+ T cells sorted from blood. The source is a woman under 40 in good health. Both conserved end residues are trimmed from each CDR3. For some rows the clone size is stated as once, few or many, or as a class when expanded; others skip it.

>TRBJ2-2|NA|TRBV15
ATSRVGREGPPYTGELF
>TRBJ2-1|NA|TRBV27
ASSDPGLAESSYNEQF
>TRBJ1-1|NA|TRBV9
ASSVSGGITEAF
>TRBJ1-1|NA|TRBV7-9
ASDREGGTEAF
>TRBJ2-7|NA|TRBV7-8
ASSSPSYEQY
>TRBJ1-2|NA|TRBV27
ASSLRQGNYGYT
>TRBJ2-7|NA|TRBV25-1
ASSEYEGAVEQY
>TRBJ2-3|NA|TRBV9
ASSVTGNTDTQY
>TRBJ1-2|once|TRBV5-5
ASSTTGGLYGYT
>TRBJ2-7|NA|TRBV10-3
AISSGAETYEQY
>NA|NA|TRBV6-5
ASSYGGNHYEQY
>TRBJ1-2|NA|TRBV19
ASSIDAGGYGYT
>TRBJ2-7|NA|TRBV7-6
ASSPGAAYTYEQY
>TRBJ1-2|NA|TRBV18
ASSPPTGAVYGYT
>TRBJ2-3|NA|TRBV4-1
ASSHRLAGAADTQY
>TRBJ2-7|NA|TRBV7-2
ASSLGPFFEQY
>TRBJ1-1|NA|TRBV5-6
ASSLVLNTEAF
>TRBJ2-6|NA|TRBV19
ASSTRGADSSGANVLT
>TRBJ1-5|NA|TRBV6-1
ASSGALLGQINQPQH
>TRBJ2-7|NA|TRBV6-1
ASSALLTPPSYEQY
>TRBJ2-1|NA|TRBV6-5
ASSYSLENEQF
>TRBJ1-1|NA|TRBV11-2
ASSLGPRGAEAF
>TRBJ2-5|NA|TRBV28
ASMRQGRVETQY
>TRBJ2-3|NA|TRBV9
ASSFQTSGRVTDTQY
>TRBJ2-4|NA|TRBV9
ASSVGGGLAKNIQY
>TRBJ2-1|NA|TRBV7-9
ASSFGGVDEQF
>TRBJ2-7|once|TRBV4-2
ASAGVGSFYEQY
>TRBJ1-3|NA|TRBV4-1
ASSHPRGNTIY